The rows below give T cell receptor beta chains drawn from one sample of a study of blood T cells in healthy people across ages. MiXCR was run by TCRdb on the 5' RACE reads, yielding one entry per CDR3 protein. The sample records more than 650,000 distinct CDR3 sequences, 53% being singletons. Sequences were obtained from blood. The source of these receptors is an elderly man in good health. CDR3s include the opening cysteine and the closing phenylalanine or tryptophan. The D gene is left open where the match is weak. Clone size, where shown, is once, few, many, or a class for clones that have expanded.

abundance: once
v_gene: TRBV28
j_gene: TRBJ2-1
d_gene: .
CDR3nt: TGTGCCAGCAGGATAGGACAGACCGAGCAGTTCTTC
CDR3aa: CASRIGQTEQFF

abundance: .
v_gene: TRBV21-1
j_gene: TRBJ2-1
d_gene: .
CDR3nt: TGTGCCAGCAGCAAAGGTCCGGGCCATTTGTGGAATGAGCAGTTCTTC
CDR3aa: CASSKGPGHLWNEQFF

abundance: few
v_gene: TRBV5-1
j_gene: TRBJ2-6
d_gene: .
CDR3nt: TGCGCCAGCCGTACCCTTTTCTCAGGGTTAAGTTCTGGGGCCAACGTCCTGACTTTC
CDR3aa: CASRTLFSGLSSGANVLTF

abundance: .
v_gene: TRBV11-2
j_gene: TRBJ2-5
d_gene: TRBD2
CDR3nt: TGTGCCAGCAGCTTCCCTAGCGGCGCGCGGGAGACCCAGTACTTC
CDR3aa: CASSFPSGARETQYF

abundance: .
v_gene: TRBV11-2
j_gene: TRBJ1-1
d_gene: .
CDR3nt: TGTGCCAGCAGCTTAGATGTAAGGGCTTCGAACACTGAAGCTTTCTTT
CDR3aa: CASSLDVRASNTEAFF

abundance: few
v_gene: TRBV2
j_gene: TRBJ2-7
d_gene: TRBD2
CDR3nt: TGTGCCAGCAGGGCTAGCGGTGGTCGCGAGCAGTACTTC
CDR3aa: CASRASGGREQYF

abundance: .
v_gene: TRBV29-1
j_gene: TRBJ2-3
d_gene: .
CDR3nt: TGCAGCGTCCACCAGGGGTCGTTAGCAGATACGCAGTATTTT
CDR3aa: CSVHQGSLADTQYF

abundance: .
v_gene: TRBV12-5
j_gene: TRBJ2-4
d_gene: .
CDR3nt: TGTGCTAGTGGCCCCCCAGACGGGTGGGCAGCGGCCAAAAACATTCAGTACTTC
CDR3aa: CASGPPDGWAAAKNIQYF

abundance: few
v_gene: TRBV6-4
j_gene: TRBJ2-3
d_gene: TRBD1
CDR3nt: TGTGCCAGCAGTCTTACAGGGGGCGCAGGAGATACGCAGTATTTT
CDR3aa: CASSLTGGAGDTQYF

abundance: .
v_gene: TRBV29-1
j_gene: TRBJ1-1
d_gene: .
CDR3nt: TGCAGCGTCCCCAAGTTCGGGCTGAACACTGAAGCTTTCTTT
CDR3aa: CSVPKFGLNTEAFF

abundance: .
v_gene: TRBV5-1
j_gene: TRBJ2-3
d_gene: .
CDR3nt: TGCGCCAGCAGCGAGGGGCAGGGTCGTGCAGATACGCAGTATTTT
CDR3aa: CASSEGQGRADTQYF

abundance: .
v_gene: TRBV11-2
j_gene: TRBJ2-7
d_gene: .
CDR3nt: TGTGCCAGCAGCTTAGTGGCAGATTCAGGCTACGAGCAGTACTTC
CDR3aa: CASSLVADSGYEQYF

abundance: .
v_gene: TRBV4-1
j_gene: TRBJ2-7
d_gene: TRBD2
CDR3nt: TGCGCCAGCAGCCCTAGGACTAGTGTCGGCGAGCAGTACTTC
CDR3aa: CASSPRTSVGEQYF

abundance: .
v_gene: TRBV6-6
j_gene: TRBJ2-1
d_gene: TRBD1
CDR3nt: TGTGCCAGCAGTTACCCGGGACAGGTTAACAATGAGCAGTTCTTC
CDR3aa: CASSYPGQVNNEQFF

abundance: few
v_gene: TRBV6-4
j_gene: TRBJ1-2
d_gene: .
CDR3nt: TGTGCCAGCACCCCCCAATGGGGTGGTGGTAACTATGGCTACACCTTC
CDR3aa: CASTPQWGGGNYGYTF

abundance: few
v_gene: TRBV7-2
j_gene: TRBJ2-3
d_gene: TRBD2
CDR3nt: TGTGCCAGCAGCTTACTTAGCGGGACGGAAGATACGCAGTATTTT
CDR3aa: CASSLLSGTEDTQYF

abundance: .
v_gene: TRBV6-2/TRBV6-3
j_gene: TRBJ2-1
d_gene: TRBD2
CDR3nt: TGTGCCAGCAGTTCCCAAGCGGGAGGGCCGAGAAATGAGCAGTTCTTC
CDR3aa: CASSSQAGGPRNEQFF

abundance: .
v_gene: TRBV10-3
j_gene: TRBJ2-3
d_gene: .
CDR3nt: TGTGCCATCAGCCGAGGCCAATCAGGACCCTCGGATACGCAGTATTTT
CDR3aa: CAISRGQSGPSDTQYF

abundance: .
v_gene: TRBV29-1
j_gene: TRBJ2-7
d_gene: .
CDR3nt: TGCAGCGTTGAAGGAGTTAGTGAGCAGTACTTC
CDR3aa: CSVEGVSEQYF

abundance: .
v_gene: TRBV12-3/TRBV12-4
j_gene: TRBJ2-7
d_gene: TRBD2
CDR3nt: TGTGCCAGCAGTTCCACGACTAGCGGGATTTACAATGAGCAGTACTTC
CDR3aa: CASSSTTSGIYNEQYF

abundance: .
v_gene: TRBV5-1
j_gene: TRBJ2-7
d_gene: TRBD2
CDR3nt: TGCGCCAGCAGCTTGACTAGCGGGATTAACGAGCAGTACTTC
CDR3aa: CASSLTSGINEQYF

abundance: .
v_gene: TRBV12-3/TRBV12-4
j_gene: TRBJ2-4
d_gene: TRBD1
CDR3nt: TGTGCCAGCAGTTTTCAGGGGGAGCGGCAGTACTTC
CDR3aa: CASSFQGERQYF

abundance: .
v_gene: TRBV5-1
j_gene: TRBJ1-1
d_gene: TRBD1
CDR3nt: TGCGCCAGCAGCTCAAGGACAGGGGGCGAAGCTTTCTTT
CDR3aa: CASSSRTGGEAFF

abundance: once
v_gene: TRBV20-1
j_gene: TRBJ1-4
d_gene: .
CDR3nt: TGCAGTGCTAGAGGGGTGAGGGAACTGTTTTTT
CDR3aa: CSARGVRELFF

abundance: .
v_gene: TRBV10-3
j_gene: TRBJ2-7
d_gene: TRBD2
CDR3nt: TGTGCCATCAGTGAGAGGCTAGCGGGAGAGTTGAACTACGAGCAGTACTTC
CDR3aa: CAISERLAGELNYEQYF

abundance: .
v_gene: TRBV20-1
j_gene: TRBJ2-3
d_gene: .
CDR3nt: TGCAGTGCTAGAGATCGCCAGTTCACAGATACGCAGTATTTT
CDR3aa: CSARDRQFTDTQYF

abundance: .
v_gene: TRBV2
j_gene: TRBJ2-2
d_gene: TRBD2
CDR3nt: TGTGCCAGCAGTGAGACTAGCGGGAGGGCCTTGTCCGGGGAGCTGTTTTTT
CDR3aa: CASSETSGRALSGELFF

abundance: .
v_gene: TRBV2
j_gene: TRBJ2-7
d_gene: .
CDR3nt: TGTGCCAGCAGTGTGCGGGACCTATCCTACGAGCAGTACTTC
CDR3aa: CASSVRDLSYEQYF

abundance: few
v_gene: TRBV5-1
j_gene: TRBJ2-4
d_gene: TRBD2
CDR3nt: TGCGCCAGCAGCCTGGGGAGGGTGGAGGTCAAAAACATTCAGTACTTC
CDR3aa: CASSLGRVEVKNIQYF

abundance: .
v_gene: TRBV18
j_gene: TRBJ2-1
d_gene: .
CDR3nt: TGTGCCAGCTCACCAGGGATTCGCTCCTACAATGAGCAGTTCTTC
CDR3aa: CASSPGIRSYNEQFF

abundance: .
v_gene: TRBV12-3/TRBV12-4
j_gene: TRBJ2-1
d_gene: .
CDR3nt: TGTGCCAGCAAACCCTACCGGGGGGAGCAGTTCTTC
CDR3aa: CASKPYRGEQFF

abundance: .
v_gene: TRBV5-5
j_gene: TRBJ2-6
d_gene: .
CDR3nt: TGTGCCAGCAGCCTCGGGGCTGACTCTGGGGCCAACGTCCTGACTTTC
CDR3aa: CASSLGADSGANVLTF

abundance: once
v_gene: TRBV2
j_gene: TRBJ2-7
d_gene: .
CDR3nt: TGTGCCAGCAGTGACTCGCGGTCCTACGAGCAGTACTTC
CDR3aa: CASSDSRSYEQYF

abundance: few
v_gene: TRBV20-1
j_gene: TRBJ2-4
d_gene: TRBD2
CDR3nt: TGCAGTGCCCCGAAGGCGGGGGGAGGCAAAAACATTCAGTACTTC
CDR3aa: CSAPKAGGGKNIQYF

abundance: .
v_gene: TRBV7-2
j_gene: TRBJ2-5
d_gene: TRBD1
CDR3nt: TGTGCCAGCACCACAGGGGGCCGGGAGACCCAGTACTTC
CDR3aa: CASTTGGRETQYF

abundance: .
v_gene: TRBV5-1
j_gene: TRBJ2-1
d_gene: .
CDR3nt: TGCGCCAGCAGCTTGGAGGGGGATACCTACAATGAGCAGTTCTTC
CDR3aa: CASSLEGDTYNEQFF

abundance: .
v_gene: TRBV7-9
j_gene: TRBJ2-5
d_gene: TRBD2
CDR3nt: TGTGCCAGCAGCCCCCTAGCGGGACGGCAAGAGACCCAGTACTTC
CDR3aa: CASSPLAGRQETQYF

abundance: few
v_gene: TRBV11-2
j_gene: TRBJ2-7
d_gene: .
CDR3nt: TGTGCCAGCAGTTCGGGGAAAGGGGGTGCGGACTACGAGCAGTACTTC
CDR3aa: CASSSGKGGADYEQYF

abundance: few
v_gene: TRBV3-1
j_gene: TRBJ2-5
d_gene: .
CDR3nt: TGTGCCAGCAGCCACGGGGGAGCAGTGGATGAGACCCAGTACTTC
CDR3aa: CASSHGGAVDETQYF

abundance: .
v_gene: TRBV7-2
j_gene: TRBJ2-5
d_gene: .
CDR3nt: TGTGCCAGCAGCTTAGGGCGGTTCGGCGGGGAGACCCAGTACTTC
CDR3aa: CASSLGRFGGETQYF

abundance: .
v_gene: TRBV5-5
j_gene: TRBJ2-5
d_gene: .
CDR3nt: TGTGCCAGCAGCTTAGATCAGGGCCGGGAGACCCAGTACTTC
CDR3aa: CASSLDQGRETQYF

abundance: few
v_gene: TRBV6-2/TRBV6-3
j_gene: TRBJ2-1
d_gene: .
CDR3nt: TGTGCCGGTTCATCCGGCACTCCTGGGCCTGAGCAGTTCTTC
CDR3aa: CAGSSGTPGPEQFF

abundance: .
v_gene: TRBV10-3
j_gene: TRBJ2-1
d_gene: .
CDR3nt: TGTGCCATCAGTGGAGGAAGGGTCCCCTACAATGAGCAGTTCTTC
CDR3aa: CAISGGRVPYNEQFF

abundance: .
v_gene: TRBV20-1
j_gene: TRBJ2-7
d_gene: TRBD1
CDR3nt: TGCAGTGCCAGGGGGCGGGTCGACGAGCAGTACTTC
CDR3aa: CSARGRVDEQYF

abundance: once
v_gene: TRBV15
j_gene: TRBJ2-5
d_gene: .
CDR3nt: TGTGCCACCAGCACAAGGGGCCACCAAGAGACCCAGTACTTC
CDR3aa: CATSTRGHQETQYF

abundance: .
v_gene: TRBV6-6
j_gene: TRBJ2-1
d_gene: .
CDR3nt: TGTGCCAGCAGTTACGTTGCGGATTCCTACGAGCAGTTCTTC
CDR3aa: CASSYVADSYEQFF

abundance: .
v_gene: TRBV6-1
j_gene: TRBJ1-1
d_gene: .
CDR3nt: TGTGCCAGCAGTGAGATTCGGGGAGAAGCTTTCTTT
CDR3aa: CASSEIRGEAFF

abundance: .
v_gene: TRBV6-6
j_gene: TRBJ2-7
d_gene: .
CDR3nt: TGTGCCAGCAGTTCAATAGCGGACGAGCAGTACTTC
CDR3aa: CASSSIADEQYF

abundance: .
v_gene: TRBV5-1
j_gene: TRBJ1-5
d_gene: .
CDR3nt: TGCGCCAGCAGCTTGGAGTCGGGGGCAGGTCAGCCCCAGCATTTT
CDR3aa: CASSLESGAGQPQHF